This entry lists 9 T cell receptor beta chains sequenced from one sample in a study of blood T cell repertoires in COVID-19. The repertoire was sequenced with immunoSEQ multiplex PCR; TCRdb's copy has only in-frame clones and lacks some. This sample has 200,000 to 250,000 clones, with around 90% found just once. The sequencing input was PBMCs or T cells enriched from blood (not recorded which). These receptors all stem from a man younger than 40 who had been exposed to COVID-19.

This clone was seen only once. V usage is TRBV7-9 and J usage is TRBJ1-1, with TRBD1 as a possible D gene (5 bases). Deletions cut 2 bases from V and 3 bases from J, with 7 bases between. This CDR3 contains 13 residues. In germline, CDR1 is SEHNR, CDR2 FQNEAQ (reference sequence). In DNA form, the CDR3 reads TGTGCCAGCAGCTTAAGACAGTACACTGAAGCTTTCTTT. Its protein is CASSLRQYTEAFF.

J is TRBJ1-5 and V is TRBV5-1; D gene ambiguous. Looked up from germline, CDR1 is SGHRS and CDR2 is YFSETQ. Trimming stripped 0 bases from V and 0 bases from J, with 7 bases between. The CDR3 has 15 residues. The CDR3 here is CASSLDPSSNQPQHF. The CDR3, as DNA: TGCGCCAGCAGCTTGGACCCGAGTAGCAATCAGCCCCAGCATTTT.

The chain uses TRBV4-1 and TRBJ1-5; 9 bases line up with TRBD1. V was pared by 3 bases and J by 4 bases, with 10 bases of the junction left unmatched. There are 17 residues in the CDR3. Germline V gene sequence: CDR1 MGHRA, CDR2 YSYEKL. In DNA form, the CDR3 reads TGCGCCAGCAGCCATCCCCCCGGGACAGGGAGGAATCAGCCCCAGCATTTT. Translating it yields CASSHPPGTGRNQPQHF.

CDR3: CASSLDRDGTGELFF. The CDR3 nucleotides are TGCGCCAGCAGCCTGGACAGGGATGGTACCGGGGAGCTGTTTTTT. The rearrangement joins TRBV5-1 to TRBJ2-2, with 8 bases lining up with TRBD1. Unmatched junction bases numbered 7, after V lost 4 bases and J lost 5 bases. Per the germline V gene, CDR1 is SGHRS and CDR2 is YFSETQ. The length of the CDR3 is 15 residues.

The chain couples TRBV7-2 to TRBJ2-4; 9 bases map to TRBD2. The CDR3 sequence is 17 residues long. Germline trimming cut 0 bases from V and 9 bases from J; bases unmatched to any gene: 12. Germline assignment: CDR1 SGHTA and CDR2 FQGNSA. The CDR3 DNA reads as TGTGCCAGCAGCTTAGCGGGAACTAGCGGGTGGGGCGGCATTCAGTACTTC. It translates to CASSLAGTSGWGGIQYF. Complete variable domain (other parts from reference TRBV7-2 and TRBJ2-4): GAGVSQSPSNKVTEKGKDVELRCDPISGHTALYWYRQSLGQGLEFLIYFQGNSAPDKSGLPSDRFSAERTGGSVSTLTIQRTQQEDSAVYLCASSLAGTSGWGGIQYFGAGTRLSVL.

The CDR3 coding sequence is TGTGCCAGCAGTGCGGATAACCGGGACAGGACTGAAGCTTTCTTT. It is translated as CASSADNRDRTEAFF. The J gene is TRBJ1-1, the V gene TRBV6-4; 8 bases map to TRBD1. This CDR3 region has 15 residues. V shed 4 bases and J 5 bases; nucleotides not matched to a gene: 9. In germline, CDR1 is MRHNA, CDR2 SNTAGT.

The chain links TRBV9 to TRBJ1-2, with 7 bases identical to TRBD1. CDR3 length: 15 amino acids. Germline lookup yields CDR1 SGDLS and CDR2 YYNGEE. After removal of 5 bases from V and 4 bases from J, the junction contained 11 bases not matched to a gene. The CDR3 loop is CASRRSPQGSYGYTF. The CDR3 DNA reads as TGTGCCAGCAGACGCAGCCCACAGGGGTCCTATGGCTACACCTTC.

In DNA form, the CDR3 reads TGCGCCAGCAGCTTGGTTGGAGGGCTTAGCTCTGGAAACACCATATATTTT. This translates into CASSLVGGLSSGNTIYF. J is TRBJ1-3 and V is TRBV5-1; D uncertain. This CDR3 contains 17 residues. Germline V CDR1 and CDR2: SGHRS, YFSETQ. Trimming stripped 0 bases from V and 0 bases from J, with 13 bases between.

V is TRBV19 and J is TRBJ2-2; 7 positions match TRBD1. In germline, CDR1 is LNHDA, CDR2 SQIVND (reference sequence). CDR3 length equals 15 residues. V shed 11 bases and J 6 bases; nucleotides not matched to a gene: 15. The CDR3 loop reads CAASRGGVISGELFF. CDR3 bases: TGTGCCGCTAGCAGAGGGGGCGTGATTTCCGGGGAGCTGTTTTTT.